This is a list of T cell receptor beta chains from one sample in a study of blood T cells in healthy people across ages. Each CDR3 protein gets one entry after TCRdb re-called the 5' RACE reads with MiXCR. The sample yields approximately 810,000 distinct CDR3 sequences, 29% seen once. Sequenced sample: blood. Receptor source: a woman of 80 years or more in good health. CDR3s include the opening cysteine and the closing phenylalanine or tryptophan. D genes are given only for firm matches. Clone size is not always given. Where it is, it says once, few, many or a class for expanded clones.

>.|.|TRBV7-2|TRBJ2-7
TGTGCCAGCAGCTTAGCACTCCGTACCTACGAGCAGTACTTC
CASSLALRTYEQYF
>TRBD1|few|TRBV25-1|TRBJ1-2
TGTGCCAGCAGTGATATCGGCAGGGGGTATGGCTACACCTTC
CASSDIGRGYGYTF
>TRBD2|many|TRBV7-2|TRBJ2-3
TGTGCCAGCAGTCCCAGCGGGGGGACCATAGATACGCAGTATTTT
CASSPSGGTIDTQYF
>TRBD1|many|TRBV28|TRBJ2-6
TGTGCCAGCAGTTTGGGGACAGGGAAGTGGTTTGGGGCCAACGTCCTGACTTTC
CASSLGTGKWFGANVLTF
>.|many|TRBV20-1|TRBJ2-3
TGCAGTGCTCCGACGGCTAGCTCTAGCACAGATACGCAGTATTTT
CSAPTASSSTDTQYF
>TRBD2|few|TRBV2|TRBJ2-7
TGTGCCAGCCTACGACGGGGGGTGCGGGCCGAGCAGTACTTC
CASLRRGVRAEQYF
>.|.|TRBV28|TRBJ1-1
TGTGCCAGCCGTGGACCGGGGGACACTGAAGCTTTCTTT
CASRGPGDTEAFF
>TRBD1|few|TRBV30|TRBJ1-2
TGTGCCTCAGGGACAGGGATTTCCTATGGCTACACCTTC
CASGTGISYGYTF
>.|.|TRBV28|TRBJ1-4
TGTGCCAGCAGGACGCGATCCTATGAAAAACTGTTTTTT
CASRTRSYEKLFF
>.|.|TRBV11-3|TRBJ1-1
TGTGCCAGCAGCTTGACAGGCGGAACCACTGAAGCTTTCTTT
CASSLTGGTTEAFF
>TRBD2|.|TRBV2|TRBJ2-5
TGTGCCAGCAGACTAGCGGGGGGGCGGCAGTACTTC
CASRLAGGRQYF
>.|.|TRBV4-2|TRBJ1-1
TGTGCCAGCAGCCAAGGTACAGGGCTTAGAAAGAAGAACACTGAAGCTTTCTTT
CASSQGTGLRKKNTEAFF
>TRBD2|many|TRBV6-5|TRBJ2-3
TGTGCCAGCAGCCCCCGACTAGCCTACAGCACAGATACGCAGTATTTT
CASSPRLAYSTDTQYF
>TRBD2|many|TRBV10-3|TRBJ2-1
TGTGCCATCAGTGGTAGCGGGGGTTACAATGAGCAGTTCTTC
CAISGSGGYNEQFF
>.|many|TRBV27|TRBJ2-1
TGTGCCAGCAGTAGAGGTGGCAGGGATTGGGATGAGCAGTTCTTC
CASSRGGRDWDEQFF
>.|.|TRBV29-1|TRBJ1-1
TGCAGCGTTGAAAGGGGGATCAACACTGAAGCTTTCTTT
CSVERGINTEAFF
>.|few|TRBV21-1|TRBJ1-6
TGTGCCAGCAGCGCCCGGACAGAGGCTGATAATTCACCCCTCCACTTT
CASSARTEADNSPLHF
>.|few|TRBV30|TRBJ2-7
TGTGCCTGGAGTGTATCCGGGGGGCACCACGAGCAGTACTTC
CAWSVSGGHHEQYF
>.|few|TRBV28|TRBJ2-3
TGTGCCAGCGGCTCCCGTGTGAATACGCAGTATTTT
CASGSRVNTQYF
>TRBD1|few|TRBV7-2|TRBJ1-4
TGTGCCAGCAGCTTTGACAGGGTGAATGAAAAACTGTTTTTT
CASSFDRVNEKLFF
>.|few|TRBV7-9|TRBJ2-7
TGTGCCAGCAGCTCCCTCCAGGAGCAGTACTTC
CASSSLQEQYF
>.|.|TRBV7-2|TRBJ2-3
TGTGCCAGCAGCTTAGCTCTGGCCGCAGGCTCCAGCACAGATACGCAGTATTTT
CASSLALAAGSSTDTQYF
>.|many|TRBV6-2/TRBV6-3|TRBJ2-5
TGTGCCAGCATGAAGGTCGACCGGGTCCGGGAGACCCAGTACTTC
CASMKVDRVRETQYF
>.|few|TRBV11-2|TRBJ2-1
TGTGCCAGCAGCTTTATAGCGCAATACAATGAGCAGTTCTTC
CASSFIAQYNEQFF
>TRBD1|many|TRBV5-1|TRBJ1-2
TGCGCCAGCAGCTTGGAGGGACAGACCTATGGCTACACCTTC
CASSLEGQTYGYTF
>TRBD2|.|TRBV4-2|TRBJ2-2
TGTGCCAGCAGCCAAGGTGTCGGGGGGGCTTACACCGGGGAGCTGTTTTTT
CASSQGVGGAYTGELFF
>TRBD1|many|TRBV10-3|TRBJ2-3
TGTGCCATCAGTGGTGGGGGAACAGGGGATCGGTCCACAGATACGCAGTATTTT
CAISGGGTGDRSTDTQYF
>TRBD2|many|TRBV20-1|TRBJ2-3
TGCAGTGCTAGAGGTGTACCCTCTAGCGGACCCACAGATACGCAGTATTTT
CSARGVPSSGPTDTQYF